Listed below are T cell receptor beta chains from one sample, sequenced in a study of beta chain features in type 1 diabetes. Clones were read by immunoSEQ multiplex PCR, and TCRdb kept only the in-frame ones, dropping some. The sample comprises 65,000 to 100,000 clones, around a third of which are singletons, and 0.35% to 0.45% rests with the top ten. Sequencing was carried out using stem cell memory CD4+ T cells from blood. The source of these receptors is a woman between 18 and 30 years old in good health. The CDR3 runs from the conserved cysteine through the conserved F or W. The D gene is left open where the match is weak. A clone size is listed for some rows: how often the clone was seen (once, few, many), or a class if it is expanded.

TRBJ2-2	few	TRBV7-6	TRBD2	CASSLETGGVTGELFF
TRBJ2-2	few	TRBV11-3	TRBD2	CASSPLAGFVGELFF
TRBJ2-7	-	TRBV5-1	TRBD1	CASSLATGGRNEQYF
TRBJ1-4	-	TRBV5-1	TRBD1	CASSLAGTGGEKLFF
TRBJ1-1	few	TRBV27	TRBD1	CASQTLGQEVNTEAFF
TRBJ1-1	-	TRBV4-2	-	CASSQDPRVDTEAFF
TRBJ2-1	-	TRBV4-3	-	CASSQDGASENEQFF
TRBJ2-3	-	TRBV7-2	TRBD2	CASSELAGRTDTQYF
TRBJ2-3	few	TRBV14	-	CASSQPGVSTDTQYF
TRBJ2-7	-	TRBV7-2	-	CASSLDAEAQYF
TRBJ2-7	-	TRBV10-2	TRBD2	CASKGLAGAYEQYF
TRBJ1-2	-	TRBV30	-	CAWSRDLEGYGYTF
TRBJ2-5	-	TRBV7-9	-	CASSFFRGETQYF
TRBJ2-3	few	TRBV7-8	TRBD2	CASSWPSGGDPTDTQYF
TRBJ2-1	many	TRBV7-9	-	CASSLASGERNEQFF
TRBJ1-3	-	TRBV30	-	CAWSVHLLFGNTIYF
TRBJ2-7	-	TRBV5-1	-	CASSLDYAGVYEQYF
TRBJ2-5	few	TRBV5-1	-	CASSLAPPEGTQYF
TRBJ1-5	-	TRBV7-2	TRBD1	CASSPGGAVNQPQHF
TRBJ2-5	few	TRBV5-1	TRBD2	CASSRTIAGGETQYF
TRBJ2-7	-	TRBV19	-	CASSIRDSNYEQYF
TRBJ2-7	-	TRBV7-9	-	CASSPTESYEQYF
TRBJ2-3	few	TRBV7-9	-	CASSLSLALLTDTQYF
TRBJ2-1	-	TRBV13	TRBD2	CASRRTSGRARSYNEQFF
TRBJ2-5	few	TRBV19	TRBD2	CASSQRGGFGETQYF
TRBJ2-1	-	TRBV6-1	-	CASRLRQEQFF
TRBJ1-5	few	TRBV30	TRBD1	CAWSGAGQGIYSNQPQHF
TRBJ2-7	-	TRBV6-5	-	CASSQDSIYEQYF
TRBJ2-7	few	TRBV2	-	CASRTTGSAEQYF
TRBJ2-3	few	TRBV30	-	CAWTPGLTSTDTQYF
TRBJ1-3	-	TRBV6-5	TRBD1	CASSDRTGGNTIYF
TRBJ2-3	few	TRBV4-2	TRBD2	CASSQDRMRAGGLTDTQYF
TRBJ2-1	-	TRBV7-9	TRBD2	CASSSPPSGVDEQFF
TRBJ1-2	few	TRBV30	TRBD1	CAWSLTPGQGKSYTF
TRBJ2-7	-	TRBV6-6	TRBD1	CASSSGQGTGEQYF
TRBJ2-3	-	TRBV29-1	TRBD2	CSVGFGGIDTQYF
TRBJ2-5	-	TRBV6-5	-	CASSYAGATFGETQYF
TRBJ2-1	-	TRBV27	TRBD1	CASIPPWGTGVNEQFF
TRBJ2-7	-	TRBV6-5	-	CASSRTTYEQYF
TRBJ1-5	few	TRBV19	-	CASSLRPQGNQPQHF
TRBJ2-7	few	TRBV5-4	TRBD2	CASSPPPSGGQGEQYF
TRBJ2-2	-	TRBV5-1	TRBD2	CASSGRGNPNAGELFF
TRBJ1-2	few	TRBV4-1	-	CASSHGQTDYGYTF
TRBJ2-3	-	TRBV11-2	TRBD1	CASSSGGTEGDTQYF
TRBJ1-4	-	TRBV7-8	TRBD1	CASSSGTAQREKLFF
TRBJ1-2	-	TRBV5-1	TRBD1	CASSLGTGGINYGYTF
TRBJ2-3	-	TRBV5-1	-	CASSFSGPRTDTQYF
TRBJ2-2	few	TRBV5-4	-	CASSPPGTGNTGELFF
TRBJ1-2	few	TRBV6-1	TRBD1	CASGQGIYGYTF
TRBJ2-7	-	TRBV11-3	TRBD2	CASSLGGSSSYEQYF
TRBJ1-2	-	TRBV30	TRBD1	CAWSVGQGRTYGYTF